The rows below give T cell receptor beta chains drawn from one sample of a study of cytomegalovirus exposure and HLA in healthy donors. TCRdb's table, derived via immunoSEQ multiplex PCR, lists solely in-frame clones and lacks some. The repertoire holds about 78,000 clones, with 90% to 96% as singletons. The sequenced sample was PBMCs. These receptors were taken from a man between 18 and 35 years old in good health and CMV-seropositive. Each CDR3 is given with its conserved first and last residue. A D gene is named only where the DNA matches it firmly. Only part of the rows carry a size: once, few, many, or a class if the clone is expanded.

CDR3 DNA	CDR3 protein	J gene	D gene	clone size	V gene
TGCGCCAGCAGTCCGGGAGCATACAATGAGCAGTTCTTC	CASSPGAYNEQFF	TRBJ2-1	NA	NA	TRBV10-2
TGCGCCAGCAGTGCTAGCAGTACCTACGAGCAGTACTTC	CASSASSTYEQYF	TRBJ2-7	NA	NA	TRBV10-1
TGCGCCAGCAGCGCCGTGACTAGCGGGGAATACAATGAGCAGTTCTTC	CASSAVTSGEYNEQFF	TRBJ2-1	TRBD2	NA	TRBV5-1
TGTGCCTGGAGTGGGGGCCTAAACCGAGAGACCCAGTACTTC	CAWSGGLNRETQYF	TRBJ2-5	NA	NA	TRBV30
TGCGCCAGCAGCGCCACAGTGAACACTGAAGCTTTCTTT	CASSATVNTEAFF	TRBJ1-1	NA	NA	TRBV5-1
TGTGCCAGCAGCGACGGGACAGGGGGCGGCAATCAGCCCCAGCATTTT	CASSDGTGGGNQPQHF	TRBJ1-5	TRBD1	NA	TRBV9
TGCGCCAGCGTAGCGGCTAGCGGTACCGGGGAGCTGTTTTTT	CASVAASGTGELFF	TRBJ2-2	TRBD2	NA	TRBV5-1
TGTGCTAGCAGCTCGGGACAGGGGGCGGCCCAGCATTTT	CASSSGQGAAQHF	TRBJ1-5	TRBD1	NA	TRBV7-7
TGTGCCACCCGGGCGGGGGTGAACACTGAAGCTTTCTTT	CATRAGVNTEAFF	TRBJ1-1	NA	NA	TRBV19
TGCGCCAGCAGCCAAGGTCGCAGTGCCAATCAGCCCCAGCATTTT	CASSQGRSANQPQHF	TRBJ1-5	NA	NA	TRBV4-1
TGTGCCAGTAGTTCTTCGTACGAGCAGTACTTC	CASSSSYEQYF	TRBJ2-7	NA	NA	TRBV19
TGTGCCAGCAGCTTGGGACAGAATACCTACGAGCAGTACTTC	CASSLGQNTYEQYF	TRBJ2-7	TRBD1	once	TRBV7-9
TGTGCCAGTAGTCCAACCCTCTTCGGGACAACGACCCACGAGCAGTACTTC	CASSPTLFGTTTHEQYF	TRBJ2-7	NA	NA	TRBV19
TGCGCCAGCAGCCTAAGGACAGGCAACTATGGCTACACCTTC	CASSLRTGNYGYTF	TRBJ1-2	TRBD1	NA	TRBV5-1
TGTGCCAGCCGACACCGGCTACGGACTAGCGGGGGAAGGCACACCGGGGAGCTGTTTTTT	CASRHRLRTSGGRHTGELFF	TRBJ2-2	NA	NA	TRBV21-1
TGTGCCAGCAGCGTAGCTACCGACACCAGGTACTATGGCTACACCTTC	CASSVATDTRYYGYTF	TRBJ1-2	NA	NA	TRBV9
TGTGCCAGCAGCCCAGGGGTAATGGATCGGAATCAGCCCCAGCATTTT	CASSPGVMDRNQPQHF	TRBJ1-5	NA	NA	TRBV7-8
TGTGCCAGTAGCCAACTAGCGGGAGTTGCCGGGGAGCTGTTTTTT	CASSQLAGVAGELFF	TRBJ2-2	TRBD2	NA	TRBV19
TGCGCCAGCAGCTTGGTATTCTCGGGGAAGACAGATACGCAGTATTTT	CASSLVFSGKTDTQYF	TRBJ2-3	NA	few	TRBV5-1
TGTGCCAGCAGCAAAGACGACAGGGGTAACACTGAAGCTTTCTTT	CASSKDDRGNTEAFF	TRBJ1-1	NA	once	TRBV21-1
TGTGCCAGCAGCTATCGGACCGGAGGAGTTGAAGCTTTCTTT	CASSYRTGGVEAFF	TRBJ1-1	NA	NA	TRBV7-9
TGTGCCAGCAGCGGCCCGGGACAGGGTGACACAGATACGCAGTATTTT	CASSGPGQGDTDTQYF	TRBJ2-3	TRBD1	NA	TRBV9
TGTGCCAGCAGTGAACGCACAGGGACCACTGAAGCTTTCTTT	CASSERTGTTEAFF	TRBJ1-1	NA	NA	TRBV2
TGTGCCCGCTCAGGGGACACAGATACGCAGTATTTT	CARSGDTDTQYF	TRBJ2-3	NA	NA	TRBV30
TGTGCCAGCAGCGTTACAGGGGCGATATACGGGGAGCTGTTTTTT	CASSVTGAIYGELFF	TRBJ2-2	TRBD1	NA	TRBV9
TGCGCCAGCAGCCGACAGATGAACACTGAAGCTTTCTTT	CASSRQMNTEAFF	TRBJ1-1	NA	NA	TRBV4-1
TGCGCCAGCAGCCCCACAGGGGCTAATGAAAAACTGTTTTTT	CASSPTGANEKLFF	TRBJ1-4	TRBD1	NA	TRBV5-1
TGTGCCAGCAGCTTTGACCGAGGCTATGGCTACACCTTC	CASSFDRGYGYTF	TRBJ1-2	NA	NA	TRBV5-4
TGTGCCAGCAGGAGACAGGGGTTAAGCACTGAAGCTTTCTTT	CASRRQGLSTEAFF	TRBJ1-1	TRBD1	NA	TRBV5-6
TGTGCCAGCAACGGACTAGCGGGAGCAGGGGAGCTGTTTTTT	CASNGLAGAGELFF	TRBJ2-2	TRBD2	NA	TRBV27
TGTGCCAGCAGCAGTCAGGGCGTAATGAACACTGAAGCTTTCTTT	CASSSQGVMNTEAFF	TRBJ1-1	NA	NA	TRBV5-5
TGTGCCAGTAGCCTTGACAGCCTCTATGGCTACACCTTC	CASSLDSLYGYTF	TRBJ1-2	NA	NA	TRBV19
TGTGCCAGCAGCTTAGCGGGGCCCGGGGAGCTGTTTTTT	CASSLAGPGELFF	TRBJ2-2	NA	NA	TRBV7-6
TGTGCCAGCAGTCGCGCACCCGAGGGCTACACCTTC	CASSRAPEGYTF	TRBJ1-2	NA	once	TRBV5-4
TGCGCCAGCAGCTTGGACAGGGGGATCTCCTACGAGCAGTACTTC	CASSLDRGISYEQYF	TRBJ2-7	TRBD1	NA	TRBV5-1
TGTGCCAGTCTCGGACTAGGTCGCACCGGGGAGCTGTTTTTT	CASLGLGRTGELFF	TRBJ2-2	TRBD2	few	TRBV19
TGTGCCAGCTCCCACTTCGGTGGGAACACTGAAGCTTTCTTT	CASSHFGGNTEAFF	TRBJ1-1	NA	NA	TRBV27
TGTGCCAGCAGCTTAGGGGCGGGAGGGTTGAATGAGCAGTTCTTC	CASSLGAGGLNEQFF	TRBJ2-1	TRBD2	NA	TRBV7-3
TGCGCCAGCAGCAATAAGACAGGGCACCACGAGCAGTACTTC	CASSNKTGHHEQYF	TRBJ2-7	TRBD1	NA	TRBV23-1
TGCGCCAGCAGCTTGGGCGGACAGACCTACGAGCAGTACTTC	CASSLGGQTYEQYF	TRBJ2-7	NA	NA	TRBV5-1
TGTGCCAGCAGTAATCACAGGGGAGGTAATGAAAAACTGTTTTTT	CASSNHRGGNEKLFF	TRBJ1-4	TRBD1	NA	TRBV6-5
TGTGCCAGCAGCGGAGGAAATCGACTAGCGGCCTACAATGAGCAGTTCTTC	CASSGGNRLAAYNEQFF	TRBJ2-1	TRBD2	NA	TRBV9
TGTGCCAGCACTGAGACAGGTTCTAACTATGGCTACACCTTC	CASTETGSNYGYTF	TRBJ1-2	NA	once	TRBV7-9
TGTGCCAGCAGTGGCAGGGGGCGCTCGGAGACCCAGTACTTC	CASSGRGRSETQYF	TRBJ2-5	TRBD1	NA	TRBV2
TGTGCCAGCAGCTCGAACCGGGACAGGGCGGTGAGCACTGAAGCTTTCTTT	CASSSNRDRAVSTEAFF	TRBJ1-1	TRBD1	NA	TRBV7-9
TGTGCCAGCAGTGAAGATCAGGGTACCAATCAGCCCCAGCATTTT	CASSEDQGTNQPQHF	TRBJ1-5	NA	NA	TRBV6-1
TGCGCCAGCAGCTGGGACAGGCCGAACACCGGGGAGCTGTTTTTT	CASSWDRPNTGELFF	TRBJ2-2	TRBD1	few	TRBV5-1
TGTGCCATCAGTGAGTCTGCGGGAGCTGGCAGTTCCTACGAGCAGTACTTC	CAISESAGAGSSYEQYF	TRBJ2-7	TRBD2	NA	TRBV10-3
TGTGCCAGCAGCCAAGAGTGGGGGCACACTGAAGCTTTCTTT	CASSQEWGHTEAFF	TRBJ1-1	NA	NA	TRBV4-2
TGTGCCAGCAGACCTGGGGGGACTAGCGGGAGAGACGAGCAGTACTTC	CASRPGGTSGRDEQYF	TRBJ2-7	TRBD2	NA	TRBV5-4
TGTGCCAGCAGCGTAGTGGGGGGGAACACTGAAGCTTTCTTT	CASSVVGGNTEAFF	TRBJ1-1	NA	NA	TRBV9
TGTGCCAGCAGCTCCTCCCGACTAGCCCGCACAGATACGCAGTATTTT	CASSSSRLARTDTQYF	TRBJ2-3	TRBD2	NA	TRBV7-3
TGTGCCAGCAGCTTGACAGGGGGAAAATGGGGCAATCAGCCCCAGCATTTT	CASSLTGGKWGNQPQHF	TRBJ1-5	TRBD1	NA	TRBV7-9
TGTGCCAGCAGAGGTCCCGGGACAGGGGGCGACGAGCAGTACTTC	CASRGPGTGGDEQYF	TRBJ2-7	TRBD1	once	TRBV6-5
TGTGCCATCAGTCAAGGACAGGGGAGTTTAAACACTGAAGCTTTCTTT	CAISQGQGSLNTEAFF	TRBJ1-1	TRBD1	NA	TRBV10-3